This TCR beta chain was sequenced for a study of long-term antiretroviral therapy in people with HIV. Germline CDR1 SGHTA, CDR2 FQGNSA. This CDR3 comprises 17 residues. V lost 3 bases to trimming and J lost 2 bases, with 19 bases between them. Running of the v3.0 immunoSEQ assay took place at survey level. Here immunoSEQ multiplex PCR was the method, and the copy in TCRdb shows in-frame clones only, minus some. In the table there are around 35,000 clones, about 97% of which are singletons. V usage is TRBV7-2 and J usage is TRBJ2-5; possible D gene TRBD1, 5 bases. The source of this sequence is a man between 25 and 39 years old with HIV. The sequencing here drew on unsorted PBMCs, taken 6.9 years after starting antiretroviral therapy. The CDR3 loop reads CASSFTGLSMIQETQYF. CDR3 bases: TGTGCCAGCAGCTTTACAGGATTATCCATGATACAAGAGACCCAGTACTTC.